The clone carrying this T cell receptor (beta chain) was seen a single time. The antigen remains undetermined. The V end was cut by 4 bases, the J end by 14 bases, with 22 bases between. This CDR3 has 15 residues. CDR1 and CDR2 (germline): SGHTS, YDEGEE. The data were taken from a study of cytomegalovirus exposure and HLA in healthy donors. Use of 60 Vbeta and 13 Jbeta primers characterized the PCR. Some clones are missing from TCRdb's copy, which holds only in-frame ones; the method was immunoSEQ multiplex PCR. Of 150,000 to 200,000 clones in the sample, roughly 77% were seen once. Broader study findings: In a later analysis, common viral pathogens appeared linked to several of the most significant clusters. Sequence variants that were highly shared formed a cluster that was likely a sequencing artifact. For TCR beta chains, V- and J-gene trimming was later linked to a missense DCLRE1C variant.

The TCR was taken from a man between 18 and 35 years old in good health and CMV-seropositive. The sequenced sample consisted of PBMCs. The V and J genes are TRBV5-8 and TRBJ1-6; a weak D match, TRBD1 (5 bases). This CDR3 reads CASSPYRSPLIALHF. For the CDR3, the DNA is TGTGCCAGCAGCCCCTACAGGTCCCCGCTTATAGCCCTCCACTTT.